This T cell receptor beta chain appears in the sequencing data of a study of spatial heterogeneity in lung cancer. Broader study findings: Higher tumor mutation counts went along with higher counts of expanded intratumoral alpha and beta TCRs. Sequencing reached an estimated coverage of tumor T cells that was only around 6.6% for alpha chains and around 13% for beta chains.

This clonotype counts as medium-sized. Its antigen is unknown. Germline V lookup: CDR1 KGHSH, CDR2 LQKENI. V was clipped by 6 bases and J by 2 bases; unmatched bases: 7. CDR3 size: 15 residues. A unique molecular identifier was attached to every TCR cDNA molecule. TCRdb called the 5' RACE reads again in MiXCR, with one record for every CDR3 protein. The sample lists 4,000 to 4,500 distinct CDR3 sequences; under 7% were seen once. This sample's time point: sample taken at primary tumor resection. Frozen PBMC, nontumor lung or tumor provided whole RNA, which was sequenced unsorted. The material sequenced was lung tumor tissue, taken at surgery. The chain links TRBV18 to TRBJ1-5; TRBD1 aligns across 7 bases. The sequence was obtained from a male donor with early-stage non-small cell lung cancer. In DNA form, the CDR3 reads TGTGCCAGCTCCAATACAGGGGTCGGCAATCAGCCCCAGCATTTT. This gives the protein CASSNTGVGNQPQHF.